The 22 T cell receptor beta chains below were found in one sample sequenced in a study of tumor-infiltrating lymphocytes in primary liver carcinoma. Between about 17 and 34 mg of unsorted bulk tissue served as the source from which RNA and DNA were co-extracted. The input was about 490 ng total RNA; TCR beta cDNA was made from it with a constant-region primer. For TCR beta, libraries were produced by three nested multiplex PCR rounds using slightly modified ARM-PCR. TRBV1-TRBV30 forward and Cbeta reverse primers drove the first two roughly 10-cycle rounds. TCRdb recomputed calls from the multiplex PCR reads with MiXCR, one row per CDR3 protein. The sample yields roughly 70,000 distinct CDR3 sequences, 71% seen once. Sequenced material: liver tumor tissue from sampling region 4. The subset was: tumor region T4, right-lateral pole. Every receptor here comes from a man in his forties with primary liver carcinoma and hepatitis B virus infection.

With respect to this clonotype: Germline is not matched at one junction end, which may reflect a read error. The V gene is TRBV11-2, the J gene TRBJ1-2; D is uncertain. This CDR3 has 14 residues. From germline, CDR1 is SGHAT and CDR2 FQNNGV. The CDR3 nucleotides read TGTGTCAGCAGGTTATACCGGTGGCCGTGCGGCTACACCTTC. Its translation is CVSRLYRWPCGYTF.

As for this clonotype: Germline and junction disagree at one end, which may indicate a read error. The genes are TRBV4-3 and TRBJ2-1; D remains ambiguous. The length of the CDR3 is 12 residues. CDR1 is LGHNA and CDR2 is YSLEER in the germline V gene. CDR3 nucleotides: TGTGCCAGCAACCAAGAGTCTTCTGAGCAGTTCTTC. Its protein is CASNQESSEQFF.

The chain uses TRBV4-2 and TRBJ2-5; 8 bases match TRBD2. CDR1 and CDR2 (germline): LGHNA, YNFKEQ. The junction had 20 bases not matched to a gene; V was cut back by 4 bases and J by 4 bases. CDR3 length: 19 amino acids. CDR3 DNA sequence: TGTGCCAGCAGCCCCAATTGGACTAGCCCAGCGGCCTTTGGAGAGACCCAGTACTTC. Protein sequence: CASSPNWTSPAAFGETQYF.

A note on this clonotype: A much bigger clone sits one base away, suggesting this may be a read error. This rearrangement joins TRBV29-1 to TRBJ2-1; D uncertain. CDR3 length: 10 amino acids. With 7 bases removed from V and 10 bases from J, the gap between germline ends came to 11 bases. Germline assignment: CDR1 SQVTM and CDR2 ANQGSEA. Here the CDR3 reads CSALDGEQFF. The CDR3 DNA is TGCAGCGCTCTTGACGGCGAGCAGTTCTTC.

This clonotype appeared many times. The chain combines TRBV7-9 with TRBJ2-1, with 12 positions matching TRBD2. Germline V lookup: CDR1 SEHNR, CDR2 FQNEAQ (reference sequence). The J segment lost 0 bases and the V segment lost 6 bases, leaving 9 bases of the junction unmatched. CDR3 length equals 18 residues. CDR3 bases: TGTGCCAGCAGGCAGACTAGCGGGAGTGGGGCCTCCTACAATGAGCAGTTCTTC. Translated, it gives CASRQTSGSGASYNEQFF. Full variable domain (outside the CDR3, taken from reference TRBV7-9 and TRBJ2-1): DTGVSQNPRHKITKRGQNVTFRCDPISEHNRLYWYRQTLGQGPEFLTYFQNEAQLEKSRLLSDRFSAERPKGSFSTLEIQRTEQGDSAMYLCASRQTSGSGASYNEQFFGPGTRLTVL.

The V and J genes are TRBV6-5 and TRBJ2-7, with D possibly TRBD1 on 6 matching bases. This CDR3 comprises 13 residues. CDR1 is MNHEY and CDR2 is SVGAGI in the germline V gene. V lost 5 bases, J lost 8 bases, and 16 bases lay in between. The CDR3 nucleotides read TGTGCCAGCAGTGTTTCACATGGGACAAAGCAGTACTTC. This codes for CASSVSHGTKQYF.

A remark on this clonotype: Compared with germline, one end of the junction differs, possibly owing to a read error. This sequence joins TRBV29-1 and TRBJ2-2, with D possibly being TRBD2 (5 bases). The CDR3 is 11 amino acids. Germline values: CDR1 SQVTM, CDR2 ANQGSEA. CDR3 DNA: TGCAGCTACCGGGGTGCCGGGGAGCTGTTTTTC. Residues: CSYRGAGELFF.

This clonotype was detected a few times. The junction departs from germline at one end; a sequencing error may be responsible. The chain uses TRBV7-8 and TRBJ2-7; D remains unclear. This CDR3 is 11 amino acids long. Germline assignment: CDR1 SGHVS and CDR2 FQNEAQ. Here the CDR3 DNA reads TGTGCCAGCGGCTTAGACTTCGAGCAGTACTTC. This codes for CASGLDFEQYF.

The chain uses TRBV29-1 and TRBJ2-1; TRBD1 matches 7 bases. CDR1 is SQVTM and CDR2 is ANQGSEA in the germline V gene. CDR3 length: 14 residues. CDR3: CNVVRGNSYDEQFF. The CDR3, as DNA: TGCAACGTCGTCAGGGGGAACTCTTACGATGAGCAGTTCTTC.

As for this clonotype: The conserved closing phenylalanine or tryptophan is absent in this CDR3, likely reflecting a read error. The chain is built from TRBV7-9 and TRBJ1-2; no firm D call. Deletions cut 5 bases from V and 5 bases from J, with 21 bases between. From germline, CDR1 is SEHNR and CDR2 FQNEAQ (reference sequence). This CDR3 region has 16 residues. The CDR3 sequence: CASSLEGRLSQYGYTL. DNA for the CDR3: TGTGCCAGCAGCCTCGAGGGCAGGCTATCCCAGTATGGCTACACCTTA.

Concerning this clonotype itself: A much larger clone differs by one base, so this may be a read error. The V gene is TRBV19, the J gene TRBJ1-2; D may be TRBD1 (5 bases). The CDR3 covers 16 residues. Germline V gives CDR1 LNHDA, CDR2 SQIVND (reference sequence). DNA of the CDR3: TGTGCCAGTAGTACATCCGGGACCCCAATGCACTATGGCTACATCTTC. It codes for CASSTSGTPMHYGYIF.

This clonotype was recorded many times. J is TRBJ1-1 and V is TRBV11-3; D uncertain. This CDR3 has 15 residues. From germline, CDR1 is SGHNT and CDR2 YENEEA. Trimming removed 5 bases at V and 5 bases at J, with 18 bases between. CDR3 coding DNA: TGTGCCAGCAGCCCAGGATCCGGTTGGGGTACTGAAGCTTTCTTT. It codes for CASSPGSGWGTEAFF.

In the case of this clonotype: This may arise from a read error, as a much more abundant clone is one base away. The V gene is TRBV28, the J gene TRBJ1-2; TRBD1 is a possible D gene (5 bases). Trimming removed 5 bases at V and 4 bases at J, with 11 bases between. The CDR3 runs 13 residues. The germline CDR1 and CDR2 sequences are MDHEN and SYDVKM. The DNA of the CDR3 is TGTGCCAGCAGTGTCCGGGGCGGCTATGGCTACACCTTC. Amino acids: CASSVRGGYGYTF.

Points on this clonotype: The CDR3 end shows no conserved phenylalanine or tryptophan, and so a read error is likely. The chain is built from TRBV11-2 and TRBJ1-5, with D tentatively TRBD1 (5 bases). Germline CDR1 is SGHAT and CDR2 is FQNNGV. The CDR3 contains 13 residues. Deletions cut 2 bases from V and 5 bases from J, with 7 bases between. The CDR3 region has the DNA TGTGCCAGCAGCTTAAGGGGCCATCAGCCCCAGCATCTT. Residues: CASSLRGHQPQHL.

This clonotype has only one observation. One base away lies a much larger clone, so this may be a sequencing read error. The rearrangement joins TRBV11-2 to TRBJ1-1, with D perhaps matching TRBD1 (5 bases). The CDR3 is 13 residues long. Germline values: CDR1 SGHAT, CDR2 FQNNGV. V was cut by 4 bases and J by 8 bases, with 14 bases left in between. CDR3 region: CASSSIRDWEAFF. CDR3 DNA sequence: TGTGCCAGCAGCTCTATACGGGACTGGGAAGCTTTCTTT.

This clonotype was seen once. The conserved phenylalanine or tryptophan is not found at the CDR3 terminus, so this likely reflects a read error. The limits of the CDR3 on the DNA are not certain, so only TCRdb's listed CDR3 is given. The chain employs TRBV29-1 and TRBJ2-3; TRBD2 is the table's D call and was not checked against the DNA. 15 amino acids form the CDR3, both terminal residues included. Germline lookup yields CDR1 SQVTM and CDR2 ANQGSEA. CDR3 in amino acids: CSVSGASGFTDTHYL.

In regard to this clonotype: Here the CDR3 omits its conserved ending phenylalanine or tryptophan, so a read error is the likely source. The chain uses TRBV12-3 or TRBV12-4 and TRBJ2-2, with D unclear. This CDR3 is 12 amino acids long. Trimming removed 7 bases from V and 5 bases from J, with 8 bases in between. The DNA of the CDR3 is TGTGCCAGCAATCCGCGGACCGGGGAGCTGTTTCTT. Its translation: CASNPRTGELFL.

CDR3 region: CASSRSLRLAGEMADTQYF. The CDR3 DNA is TGTGCCAGCAGCCGATCGCTGAGACTAGCGGGAGAGATGGCAGATACGCAGTATTTT. V usage is TRBV11-2 and J usage is TRBJ2-3; 12 bases fit TRBD2. This CDR3 is 19 amino acids long. From germline, CDR1 is SGHAT and CDR2 FQNNGV. V shed 5 bases and J 4 bases; nucleotides not matched to a gene: 16.

Of note for this clonotype: At one end the junction does not follow the germline gene, possibly because of a read error. The chain has TRBV4-2 and TRBJ2-7, with D perhaps TRBD2 (7 bases). The germline gives CDR1 LGHNA, CDR2 YNFKEQ. This CDR3 has 14 amino acids. The CDR3 loop is CASSQDRGGGDQYF. In nucleotides, the CDR3 is TGTGCCAGTAGCCAAGATAGGGGGGGAGGCGACCAGTACTTC.

Notes on this clonotype: Because the CDR3 is missing its conserved closing phenylalanine or tryptophan, this is likely a read error. Because the CDR3's place on the DNA is in doubt, the DNA is left out and the CDR3 is given as listed by TCRdb. The chain uses TRBV4-2 and TRBJ1-1; TRBD1 reflects the table's D call only, with no check against the DNA. Germline CDR1 LGHNA, CDR2 YNFKEQ. The CDR3 contains 17 residues when both ends are counted. The CDR3 region is CAGSQEYGQGFWTEALI.

This clonotype was picked up many times. This sequence may be a read error, since a much larger clone differs from it by one base. This sequence joins TRBV11-3 and TRBJ2-1; D remains unclear. The germline CDR1 and CDR2 sequences are SGHNT and YENEEA. The CDR3 is 12 residues long. CDR3 sequence: CANSLNANEQFF. DNA for the CDR3: TGTGCCAACAGCTTAAATGCCAATGAGCAGTTCTTC.

Concerning this clonotype: A much larger clone lies a single base off, so this may be a read error. The chain employs TRBV13 and TRBJ2-7; a possible D gene is TRBD2 (5 bases). Germline V CDR1 and CDR2: PRHDT, FYEKMQ (reference sequence). The CDR3 totals 13 residues. CDR3 nucleotides: TGTGCCAGCGGGAGTGGAGGACCCTACGAACAGTACTTC. Encoded protein: CASGSGGPYEQYF.